This T cell receptor (beta chain) was obtained from a study of blood T cell repertoires in COVID-19 (dated by TCRdb to the early 2020s). The study in broad terms: The collaborator samples originated in the United States, Italy and Spain and spanned the acute and convalescent phases of COVID-19. Nearly every sample came with metadata listing a de-identified subject ID, COVID-19 status, age in years and sex. The repertoires were made available in a free public database intended to serve as a resource for research on the immune response to SARS-CoV-2. Subjects who had been exposed to COVID-19, were actively infected with it, or had recovered from it provided the deeply sampled blood TCRbeta repertoires that made up the dataset. The samples were drawn from the first 160 participants of the ongoing ImmuneRACE study and from 1,254 subjects provided by 6 global collaborators. Where available, HLA class I and class II types were taken from metadata supplied by the sample provider and were not determined by assay-based typing. The prospective study material was composed of cDNA or gDNA derived from T cells, B-cell-depleted T cells, or PBMCs.

The immunoSEQ Assay, a bias-controlled multiplex PCR, was used to amplify TCRbeta CDR3 regions from genomic DNA. Turning to the authors' computational methods: The number of nucleated cells in each sample was estimated by amplification of reference gene primers within the assay. To quantify the absolute abundance of each unique TCRbeta CDR3 rearrangement, sequence reads were collapsed and filtered. For each sample, productive Simpson clonality was calculated as the square root of Simpson's diversity index over productive rearrangements. TCRdb stores this immuneACCESS table with in-frame sequences only. Part of the clones is absent; in the studies checked, under half of the shortfall reflects unresolved V genes, and no reason is known for the rest. The V and J calls and clone size were taken over from that table, and D and trimming were inferred from the DNA. In all, the sample holds approximately 440,000 clones, and around 87% of those were seen once. About 0.75% of the sample lies in the top ten.

A word on this clone: Its antigen specificity is not known. It has no much larger one-base neighbor in the sample; base qualities were not kept.

Participants in the prospective study were enrolled through a virtual design, were aged roughly 18 to 100 years, and lived in under 25 United States geographic areas. To assign participants to cohorts, the prospective study relied on clinical history that participants themselves reported in a screening survey and a study questionnaire. Recovered participants in ImmuneRACE Cohort 3 were defined as having two consecutive negative NP/OP PCR tests, clearance from a healthcare professional, or resolution of symptoms. Mobile phlebotomists in the prospective study collected whole blood, serum and a nasopharyngeal or oropharyngeal swab from every participant. Prospective study participants could optionally give additional blood draws and questionnaires over an approximately 2-month period. Before DNA extraction, blood samples from the prospective study were shipped at room temperature or frozen. General conclusions and limits of the study: How much clinical and demographic metadata was included differed by source and by participant, and the metadata was provided uncurated.

The germline V gene supplies CDR1 SGHDT and CDR2 YYEEEE. V gives up 0 bases and J gives up 6 bases, and the segment between their germline ends measures 9 bases. The CDR3 spans 13 residues, from the cysteine through the phenylalanine. Only the CDR3 DNA is retained, 39 bases long and in frame from the first base. Sequenced: PBMCs or T cells enriched from blood (not recorded which). This clonotype was sampled from a woman under 30 who had recovered from COVID-19. The V and J genes are TRBV5-6 and TRBJ1-1; a weak D assignment points to TRBD1 (5 bases agree). In nucleotide form, the sequence is TGTGCCAGCAGCTTGGGGGGCGGCGCTGAAGCTTTCTTT. The translation is CASSLGGGAEAFF.